This TCR beta chain is from a study of blood T cell repertoires in COVID-19 (dated by TCRdb to the early 2020s). About the investigation overall: The collaborator samples originated in the United States, Italy and Spain and spanned the acute and convalescent phases of COVID-19. The prospective study material was composed of cDNA or gDNA derived from T cells, B-cell-depleted T cells, or PBMCs. Subjects who had been exposed to COVID-19, were actively infected with it, or had recovered from it provided the deeply sampled blood TCRbeta repertoires that made up the dataset. A freely available public database, intended as a resource for researchers studying the immune response to SARS-CoV-2, is where the repertoires were released. Samples were obtained from the ongoing ImmuneRACE study (first 160 participants) and from some 1,300 subjects provided by 6 global collaborators. A de-identified subject ID, COVID-19 status, age in years and sex were almost always included in the sample metadata. HLA class I and class II types, where available, came from metadata supplied by the sample provider rather than from assay-based typing.

Spanning cysteine to phenylalanine, the CDR3 consists of 11 amino acids. The CDR3 DNA has 33 bases and is translated from base 1. CDR1 and CDR2 (GTSNPN, SVGIG) derive from the germline V gene (reference sequence). V drops 5 bases and J drops 7 bases, leaving 11 bases in between. In regard to this clone: There is no known antigen for this receptor. Within one base of it there is no much larger clone, and no base qualities were kept.

Collaborating institutions collected whole blood in K2EDTA tubes following their own protocols. Collaborator samples were shipped for TCRbeta analysis as frozen whole blood, isolated PBMCs, or DNA extracted from either sample type. TCRbeta CDR3 regions were amplified from genomic DNA using the immunoSEQ Assay, a bias-controlled multiplex PCR. On the authors' methods: Within the assay, amplification of reference gene primers was used to estimate how many nucleated cells each sample contained. To quantify the absolute abundance of each unique TCRbeta CDR3 rearrangement, sequence reads were collapsed and filtered. For each sample, productive Simpson clonality was calculated as the square root of Simpson's diversity index across productive rearrangements. The table was pulled from immuneACCESS by TCRdb, which kept in-frame rearrangements only. Such tables lose some clones; where checked, under half of the loss comes from unresolved V genes, and the rest has no known cause. Clone size and V and J calls were adopted from that table, with D and trimming inferred from the DNA. The sample table lists approximately 100,000 clones, approximately 81% of them with a count of one. About 14% of the sample is in the top ten clones.

Study-wide findings and limitations: How much clinical and demographic metadata was included differed by source and by participant, and the metadata was provided uncurated.

The chain couples TRBV30 to TRBJ1-1, and the D gene may be TRBD1, 5 bases matching. This receptor was taken from a woman in her seventies with acute or convalescent COVID-19. The source material was peripheral blood. The base sequence is TGTGCCTGGGGCCGACAGTTTGAAGCTTTCTTT. Translated, this gives CAWGRQFEAFF.